Listed below are T cell receptor beta chains from one sample, sequenced in a study of T cell responses to AZD1222 COVID-19 vaccine. Method: immunoSEQ multiplex PCR; TCRdb's copy keeps in-frame clones and lacks some. The table includes some 83,000 clones, 70% to 90% detected once. The input for sequencing was peripheral blood, taken 28 days after the second AZD1222 dose. Receptors were obtained from an adult who received the AZD1222 COVID-19 vaccine. CDR3s include the opening cysteine and the closing phenylalanine or tryptophan. A D gene is named only where the DNA matches it firmly. Clone sizes are given selectively: once, few, many, or a class where the clone is expanded.

j_call d_call clone_size v_call cdr3_aa cdr3_nt
TRBJ2-2 TRBD2 . TRBV18 CASSPPGLAGGMDTGELFF TGTGCCAGCTCACCACCGGGACTAGCGGGGGGAATGGACACCGGGGAGCTGTTTTTT
TRBJ2-7 . . TRBV10-3 CAISLLGSGIEQYF TGTGCCATCAGTTTGTTGGGGTCCGGGATCGAGCAGTACTTC
TRBJ2-7 . . TRBV11-3 CASSLDPEVGQYF TGTGCCAGCAGCTTAGACCCCGAGGTAGGGCAGTACTTC
TRBJ2-6 . . TRBV11-3 CASSSQGPTSSGANVLTF TGTGCCAGCAGCTCCCAGGGACCCACGAGCTCTGGGGCCAACGTCCTGACTTTC
TRBJ2-7 . . TRBV6-4 CASKLTGERAYEQYF TGTGCCAGCAAGTTGACGGGGGAACGCGCCTACGAGCAGTACTTC
TRBJ2-2 . . TRBV9 CASSVDPRLYSNTGELFF TGTGCCAGCAGCGTAGACCCTAGACTCTATTCGAACACCGGGGAGCTGTTTTTT
TRBJ1-1 . . TRBV28 CASSYPQVEQNTEAFF TGTGCCAGCAGTTACCCCCAAGTGGAGCAGAACACTGAAGCTTTCTTT
TRBJ2-7 TRBD1 . TRBV7-2 CASSIGTGSYEQYF TGTGCCAGCAGCATCGGGACAGGGTCCTACGAGCAGTACTTC
TRBJ2-7 TRBD1 . TRBV4-3 CASSRDRGGYEQYF TGCGCCAGCAGCCGAGACAGGGGGGGGTACGAGCAGTACTTC
TRBJ1-4 . . TRBV13 CASSLDINEKLFF TGTGCCAGCAGCTTAGACATTAATGAAAAACTGTTTTTT
TRBJ2-3 TRBD2 . TRBV5-4 CASSTGPQRGSTDTQYF TGTGCCAGCAGCACTGGCCCCCAGCGGGGGAGCACAGATACGCAGTATTTT
TRBJ1-6 TRBD1 . TRBV24-1 CATSTGGGSPLHF TGTGCCACCAGTACAGGGGGGGGTTCACCCCTCCACTTT
TRBJ1-1 . . TRBV7-8 CASSLFAQNTEAFF TGTGCCAGCAGCTTATTTGCCCAAAACACTGAAGCTTTCTTT
TRBJ1-2 . . TRBV19 CASSQTGRGVYGYTF TGTGCCAGTAGCCAAACAGGGAGAGGGGTCTATGGCTACACCTTC
TRBJ1-2 . . TRBV6-5 CASSRDDINYGYTF TGTGCCAGCAGCCGGGACGATATTAACTATGGCTACACCTTC
TRBJ1-2 TRBD1 once TRBV6-6 CASSYGTGERLGYTF TGTGCCAGCAGTTACGGGACAGGGGAAAGGCTGGGCTACACCTTC
TRBJ1-2 . . TRBV7-9 CASTPGGEYGYTF TGTGCCAGCACCCCGGGGGGGGAATATGGCTACACCTTC
TRBJ1-2 TRBD1 . TRBV19 CASSPPTGAVGYTF TGTGCCAGTAGTCCCCCTACAGGGGCCGTTGGCTACACCTTC
TRBJ2-2 . . TRBV7-9 CASSFVGDTGELFF TGTGCCAGCAGCTTTGTTGGTGACACCGGGGAGCTGTTTTTT
TRBJ1-1 . once TRBV6-5 CASSRDPLNTEAFF TGTGCCAGCAGTCGAGACCCGTTGAACACTGAAGCTTTCTTT
TRBJ2-7 . . TRBV10-3 CAISESGAGYEQYF TGTGCCATCAGTGAGTCAGGGGCTGGGTACGAGCAGTACTTC
TRBJ2-1 TRBD1 . TRBV11-3 CASRETGGARNEQFF TGTGCCAGCAGGGAGACAGGGGGCGCACGGAATGAGCAGTTCTTC
TRBJ1-1 . . TRBV7-9 CASSPEVGGRAFF TGTGCCAGCAGCCCCGAGGTAGGTGGGCGAGCTTTCTTT
TRBJ1-5 . . TRBV7-9 CASSSSDQQSGNQPQHF TGTGCCAGCAGCTCCTCGGACCAACAGTCAGGCAATCAGCCCCAGCATTTT
TRBJ1-2 TRBD1 . TRBV9 CASSVGGQAYGYTF TGTGCCAGCAGCGTAGGGGGACAGGCCTATGGCTACACCTTC
TRBJ1-6 . . TRBV18 CASSLGQPYNSPLHF TGTGCCAGCTCCCTTGGACAGCCCTATAATTCACCCCTCCACTTT
TRBJ1-6 TRBD1 . TRBV12-3/TRBV12-4 CASSPGGAPLHF TGTGCCAGCAGCCCAGGGGGGGCACCCCTCCACTTT
TRBJ1-4 TRBD1 . TRBV7-8 CASSRQGPTNEKLFF TGTGCCAGCAGCCGACAGGGACCAACTAATGAAAAACTGTTTTTT
TRBJ2-7 . . TRBV14 CASSDVNDQYF TGTGCCAGCAGCGACGTTAATGATCAGTACTTC
TRBJ2-5 . . TRBV5-1 CASSLLGSTETQYF TGCGCCAGCAGCTTGTTGGGCTCTACCGAGACCCAGTACTTC
TRBJ1-1 TRBD1 . TRBV7-3 CASSPTTGGTEAFF TGTGCCAGCAGCCCTACGACAGGGGGCACTGAAGCTTTCTTT
TRBJ1-2 . . TRBV5-4 CASSPGQGGGYTF TGTGCCAGCAGCCCGGGGCAGGGCGGAGGCTACACCTTC
TRBJ1-1 . many TRBV28 CASSMAKGMNTEAFF TGTGCCAGCAGTATGGCCAAGGGGATGAACACTGAAGCTTTCTTT
TRBJ1-2 . . TRBV6-2/TRBV6-3 CASSAGYGYTF TGTGCCAGCAGCGCAGGGTATGGCTACACCTTC
TRBJ1-1 . . TRBV5-1 CASSHTRRGTEAFF TGCGCCAGCAGCCACACACGCAGGGGTACTGAAGCTTTCTTT
TRBJ1-1 . . TRBV2 CANDGEGAFF TGTGCCAACGACGGGGAGGGGGCTTTCTTT
TRBJ1-1 . . TRBV15 CATSREYPTEAFF TGTGCCACCAGCAGAGAGTATCCCACTGAAGCTTTCTTT
TRBJ1-2 . . TRBV5-8 CASSLRYGYTF TGTGCCAGCAGTCTCCGATATGGCTACACCTTC
TRBJ1-3 . . TRBV9 CASGSSLSGNTIYF TGTGCCAGCGGCTCAAGTCTCTCTGGAAACACCATATATTTT
TRBJ2-5 . . TRBV28 CASSSAGSQETQYF TGTGCCAGCAGTTCGGCGGGCAGCCAAGAGACCCAGTACTTC
TRBJ1-1 TRBD1 . TRBV12-3/TRBV12-4 CASNQGARTEAFF TGTGCCAGCAACCAGGGGGCGCGGACTGAAGCTTTCTTT
TRBJ2-3 . . TRBV9 CASSDGGGESTDTQYF TGTGCCAGCAGCGACGGAGGGGGGGAGAGCACAGATACGCAGTATTTT
TRBJ2-5 . . TRBV19 CASSIDQRTQYF TGTGCCAGTAGTATAGACCAGCGTACCCAGTACTTC
TRBJ1-2 TRBD1 . TRBV12-5 CASGLQGARGGYTF TGTGCTAGTGGTTTACAGGGGGCGCGGGGTGGCTACACCTTC
TRBJ1-2 TRBD1 . TRBV2 CASRADVTGGDYGYTF TGTGCCAGCAGAGCCGATGTGACAGGGGGCGACTATGGCTACACCTTC